This TCR beta chain was captured in a study of CD8 T cells in ankylosing spondylitis. The study's findings and limits: A TCR beta motif of several highly homologous variants appeared characteristic of ankylosing spondylitis blood. Reported data indicate significant enrichment of disease-linked clones within matched ankylosing spondylitis synovial fluid.

Trimming removed 3 bases at V and 0 bases at J, with 12 bases between. The CDR3 totals 15 residues. CDR1 SGHRS and CDR2 YFSETQ come from the germline V gene. This clonotype was recorded many times. Its target is not known. TCRdb processed the 5' RACE reads anew with MiXCR; each CDR3 protein has one entry. Here the sample spans roughly 130,000 distinct CDR3 sequences, roughly 13% being singletons. This sequence originates from a female donor with ankylosing spondylitis or in good health (not recorded which). The sequenced material came from blood, either unsorted or a sorted T cell fraction (not recorded which). The genes are TRBV5-1 and TRBJ1-1; no firm D call. In DNA, the CDR3 is TGCGCCAGCAGCTCCCGGACCTTTATGAACACTGAAGCTTTCTTT. It specifies CASSSRTFMNTEAFF.